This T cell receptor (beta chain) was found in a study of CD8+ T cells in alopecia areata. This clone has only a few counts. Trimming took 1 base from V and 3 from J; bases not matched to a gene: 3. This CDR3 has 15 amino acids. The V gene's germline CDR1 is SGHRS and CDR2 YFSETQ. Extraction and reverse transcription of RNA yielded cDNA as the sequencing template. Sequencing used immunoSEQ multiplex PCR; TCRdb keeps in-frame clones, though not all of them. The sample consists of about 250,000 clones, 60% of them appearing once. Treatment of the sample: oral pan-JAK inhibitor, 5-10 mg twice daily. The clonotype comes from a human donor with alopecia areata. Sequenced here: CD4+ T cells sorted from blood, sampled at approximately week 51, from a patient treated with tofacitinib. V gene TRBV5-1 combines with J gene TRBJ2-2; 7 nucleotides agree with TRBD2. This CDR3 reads CASSLPGGYTGELFF. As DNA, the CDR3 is TGCGCCAGCAGCTTGCCGGGGGGATACACCGGGGAGCTGTTTTTT.